In this sample, the clone carrying this T cell receptor beta chain turned up a few times. The antigen is not known. The study ran its PCR with 60 Vbeta and 13 Jbeta primers. The protocol was immunoSEQ multiplex PCR, while the TCRdb copy is restricted to in-frame clones and leaves out a portion. The table has more than 100,000 clones, 60% to 75% seen once. The CDR3 spans 14 residues. Germline CDR1 and CDR2: SGHTA and FQGNSA. Between the trimmed V and J ends, which lost 8 bases and 3 bases, there was a span of 16 bases. The data are from a study of cytomegalovirus exposure and HLA in healthy donors. Study conclusions and caveats: Later work found most CMV-associated TCR beta chains apparently HLA-restricted. Reports indicate that TCR beta sequences accurately predicted the HLA-A and HLA-B alleles of most subjects. The study recorded fewer than 200 TCR beta chains that were cytomegalovirus-associated.

Sequenced input: PBMCs. This clonotype was sampled from a woman aged 50 to 60 in good health and CMV-seropositive. V and J are TRBV7-2 and TRBJ1-1, with D possibly being TRBD1 (6 bases). DNA of the CDR3: TGTGCCAGCGGTCGGGGGGCGCGGCACACTGAAGCTTTCTTT. It encodes CASGRGARHTEAFF.